The 10 T cell receptor beta chains presented below share a single source sample, sequenced in a study of blood T cell repertoires in COVID-19 (dated by TCRdb to 2018 to 2021). Libraries were prepared through the immunoSEQ multiplex PCR assay. The table comes from immuneACCESS by way of TCRdb, which keeps in-frame sequences with V and J called. Part of the clones is missing from these tables; in studies checked, under half for an unresolved V gene and the rest for unknown reasons. A total of about 200,000 clones appear in this sample, about 88% of them only once. In total, the top ten clones hold roughly a sixth of the sample. The sample consisted of peripheral blood. Every receptor here comes from a man over 45 with COVID-19, enrolled during active disease.

CDR3 region: CSVAPPVQETQYF. The CDR3 coding sequence is TGCAGCGTCGCACCACCGGTCCAAGAGACCCAGTACTTC. The J gene is TRBJ2-5, the V gene TRBV29-1; unclear D gene. Trimming took 6 bases from V and 1 from J, leaving 12 bases between them. The CDR3 consists of 13 residues. Germline CDR1 is SQVTM and CDR2 is ANQGSEA.

This chain links TRBV5-6 with TRBJ1-4, with 9 bases fitting TRBD1. The J segment lost 7 bases and the V segment lost 5 bases, leaving 12 bases of the junction unmatched. Per germline, CDR1 SGHDT and CDR2 YYEEEE. The CDR3 runs 16 residues. CDR3 bases: TGTGCCAGCAGTTTAAGGGTCGGGACAGGGTTTGAAAAACTGTTTTTT. It yields the protein CASSLRVGTGFEKLFF.

The chain employs TRBV20-1 and TRBJ2-5; 8 bases are shared with TRBD1. This CDR3 is built from 14 residues. Trimming took 3 bases from V and 3 from J; bases not matched to a gene: 6. Germline CDR1 DFQATT, CDR2 SNEGSKA (reference sequence). CDR3 loop: CSASRSGGEETQYF. The CDR3 nucleotides are TGCAGTGCTAGTCGTTCAGGGGGCGAAGAGACCCAGTACTTC.

The J gene is TRBJ2-7, the V gene TRBV3-1 (or the pseudogene TRBV3-2); TRBD2 matches at 12 bases. The CDR3 contains 17 residues. Germline CDR1 is LGHDT and CDR2 is YNNKEL (reference sequence). J was trimmed by 5 bases and V by 4 bases; bases with no gene match: 12. CDR3 loop: CASSLFTSGGIPHEQYF. The CDR3 DNA reads as TGTGCCAGCAGCCTCTTTACTAGCGGGGGGATTCCCCACGAGCAGTACTTC.

This clone was seen many times. Within the sample, other DNA sequences also encode this same CDR3. This sequence joins TRBV19 and TRBJ2-2; 11 bases fit TRBD1. This CDR3 has 14 amino acids. V lost 6 bases, J lost 6 bases, and 3 bases stayed unmatched. The V gene's germline CDR1 is LNHDA and CDR2 SQIVND (reference sequence). The CDR3 DNA sequence: TGTGCCAGTAGGCCGGGACAGGGGGCCGGGGAGCTGTTTTTT. Translating gives CASRPGQGAGELFF.

The rearrangement uses TRBV5-1 and TRBJ1-1; the match to TRBD1 covers 7 bases. V gave up 2 bases and J gave up 4 bases; unmatched junction bases: 2. The CDR3 runs to 13 residues. Germline V gene data show CDR1 as SGHRS and CDR2 as YFSETQ. This CDR3 is CASSFRTGTEAFF. The CDR3 DNA follows: TGCGCCAGCAGCTTCCGGACAGGCACTGAAGCTTTCTTT.

This clone was recorded a few times. The rearrangement joins TRBV7-6 to TRBJ2-1; 9 bases agree with TRBD2. Germline assignment: CDR1 SGHVS and CDR2 FNYEAQ. This CDR3 has 15 residues. J lost 6 bases, V lost 2 bases, and 5 bases had no gene match. Here the CDR3 DNA reads TGTGCCAGCAGCTTACCGAGCGGGGGGTTCAATGAGCAGTTCTTC. Amino acids: CASSLPSGGFNEQFF.

Here the CDR3 reads CASSLDGRGTGELFF. DNA for the CDR3: TGTGCCAGCAGCTTAGATGGGCGGGGCACCGGGGAGCTGTTTTTT. The chain links TRBV7-2 to TRBJ2-2; possibly TRBD2 for D (6 bases). CDR1 SGHTA and CDR2 FQGNSA come from the germline V gene. V lost 1 base and J 4 bases, leaving 10 bases between the germline ends. This CDR3 contains 15 residues.

The V gene is TRBV6-5, the J gene TRBJ2-1, with D possibly TRBD2 on 5 matching bases. Trimming shortened V by 6 bases and J by 0 bases, and 12 bases separated the two germline ends. In germline, CDR1 is MNHEY, CDR2 SVGAGI. This CDR3 is 15 amino acids long. The CDR3 DNA reads TGTGCCAGCAGCCGAGCGGAAAGCTCCTACAATGAGCAGTTCTTC. As protein: CASSRAESSYNEQFF.

The chain carries TRBV7-9 and TRBJ2-5; a weak D match, TRBD1 (5 bases). Looked up from germline, CDR1 is SEHNR and CDR2 is FQNEAQ (reference sequence). Trimming removed 3 bases at V and 5 bases at J, with 10 bases between. This CDR3 comprises 13 residues. The CDR3 reads CASSFRDEETQYF. As DNA, the CDR3 is TGTGCCAGCAGCTTCAGGGATGAGGAGACCCAGTACTTC.